What follows is one T cell receptor (beta chain) and its context. As yet, its antigen is unknown. These data originate in a study of CD8 T cells in ankylosing spondylitis. Making the TCR beta libraries involved quantitative 5'-RACE with molecular barcodes. TCRdb used MiXCR to reprocess the 5' RACE reads, holding one entry per CDR3 protein. The sample consists of some 840,000 distinct CDR3 sequences, 12% of them appearing once. General study results and limits: Ankylosing spondylitis blood seemed to carry a telltale TCR beta motif made of roughly eight highly homologous variants. Significant enrichment of disease-linked clones was reported in matched ankylosing spondylitis synovial fluid.

V was pared by 6 bases and J by 0 bases, with 4 bases of the junction left unmatched. There are 14 residues in the CDR3. Germline lookup yields CDR1 MGHDK and CDR2 SYGVNS. Sequencing was carried out using blood, either unsorted or a sorted T cell fraction (not recorded which). The clonotype was recovered from a male donor with ankylosing spondylitis. This sequence joins TRBV25-1 and TRBJ2-5; 7 bases match TRBD1. The CDR3 loop is CASSRGTDQETQYF. The DNA for the CDR3 is TGTGCCAGCAGCCGTGGGACAGACCAAGAGACCCAGTACTTC.